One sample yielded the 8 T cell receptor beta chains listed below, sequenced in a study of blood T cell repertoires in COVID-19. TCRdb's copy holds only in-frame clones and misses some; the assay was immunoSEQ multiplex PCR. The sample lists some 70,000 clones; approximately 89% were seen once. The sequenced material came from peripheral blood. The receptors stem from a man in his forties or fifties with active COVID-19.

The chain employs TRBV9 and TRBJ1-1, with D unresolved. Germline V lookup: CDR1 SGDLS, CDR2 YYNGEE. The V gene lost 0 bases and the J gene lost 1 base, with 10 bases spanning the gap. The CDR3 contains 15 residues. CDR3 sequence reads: CASSVEGSKNTEAFF. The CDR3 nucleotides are TGTGCCAGCAGCGTAGAAGGGAGTAAGAACACTGAAGCTTTCTTT.

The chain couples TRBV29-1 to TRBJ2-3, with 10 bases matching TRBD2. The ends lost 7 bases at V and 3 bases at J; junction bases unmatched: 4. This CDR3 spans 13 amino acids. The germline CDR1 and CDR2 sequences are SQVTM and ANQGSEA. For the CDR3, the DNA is TGCAGCGCCAGGACTAGCGGAACAGATACGCAGTATTTT. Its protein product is CSARTSGTDTQYF.

The DNA for the CDR3 is TGTGCCAGCTCACCAGGGACAGGGCCCACAGATACGCAGTATTTT. It codes for CASSPGTGPTDTQYF. This rearrangement joins TRBV18 to TRBJ2-3; 9 bases map to TRBD1. The germline gives CDR1 KGHSH, CDR2 LQKENI. V was clipped by 2 bases and J by 2 bases; unmatched bases: 2. The CDR3 has 15 amino acids.

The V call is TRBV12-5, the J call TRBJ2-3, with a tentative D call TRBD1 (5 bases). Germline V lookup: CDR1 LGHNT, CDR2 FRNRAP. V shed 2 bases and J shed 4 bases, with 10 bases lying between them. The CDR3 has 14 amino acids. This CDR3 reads CASGLRGAADTQYF. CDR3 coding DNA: TGTGCTAGTGGTTTGAGGGGCGCAGCAGATACGCAGTATTTT.

The CDR3 DNA reads as TGTGCCAGCAGCGCGGGACTAGCGGGGGGAGTAGATACGCAGTATTTT. Protein: CASSAGLAGGVDTQYF. This chain links TRBV7-3 with TRBJ2-3; TRBD2 agrees at 15 bases. The J segment lost 5 bases and the V segment lost 5 bases, leaving 5 bases of the junction unmatched. The CDR3 is 16 residues long. Germline V gene data show CDR1 as SGHTA and CDR2 as FQGTGA.

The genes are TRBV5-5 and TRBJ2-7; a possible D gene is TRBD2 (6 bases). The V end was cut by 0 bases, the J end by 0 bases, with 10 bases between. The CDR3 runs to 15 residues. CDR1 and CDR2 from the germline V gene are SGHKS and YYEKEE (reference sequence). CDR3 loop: CASSLGAGGSYEQYF. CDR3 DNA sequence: TGTGCCAGCAGCTTGGGGGCCGGGGGCTCCTACGAGCAGTACTTC.

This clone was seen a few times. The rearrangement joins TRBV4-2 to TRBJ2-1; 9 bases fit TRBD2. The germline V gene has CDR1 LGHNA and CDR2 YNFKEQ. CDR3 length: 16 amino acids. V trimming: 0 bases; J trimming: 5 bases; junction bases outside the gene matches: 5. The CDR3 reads CASSQDWRGGNNEQFF. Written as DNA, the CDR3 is TGTGCCAGCAGCCAAGATTGGCGGGGGGGCAACAATGAGCAGTTCTTC.

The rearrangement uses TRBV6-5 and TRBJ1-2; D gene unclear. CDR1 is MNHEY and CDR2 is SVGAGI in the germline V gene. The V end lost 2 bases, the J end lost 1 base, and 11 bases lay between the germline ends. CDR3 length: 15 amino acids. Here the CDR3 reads CASSYRKGSNYGYTF. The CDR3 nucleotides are TGTGCCAGCAGTTACAGGAAAGGGAGTAACTATGGCTACACCTTC.